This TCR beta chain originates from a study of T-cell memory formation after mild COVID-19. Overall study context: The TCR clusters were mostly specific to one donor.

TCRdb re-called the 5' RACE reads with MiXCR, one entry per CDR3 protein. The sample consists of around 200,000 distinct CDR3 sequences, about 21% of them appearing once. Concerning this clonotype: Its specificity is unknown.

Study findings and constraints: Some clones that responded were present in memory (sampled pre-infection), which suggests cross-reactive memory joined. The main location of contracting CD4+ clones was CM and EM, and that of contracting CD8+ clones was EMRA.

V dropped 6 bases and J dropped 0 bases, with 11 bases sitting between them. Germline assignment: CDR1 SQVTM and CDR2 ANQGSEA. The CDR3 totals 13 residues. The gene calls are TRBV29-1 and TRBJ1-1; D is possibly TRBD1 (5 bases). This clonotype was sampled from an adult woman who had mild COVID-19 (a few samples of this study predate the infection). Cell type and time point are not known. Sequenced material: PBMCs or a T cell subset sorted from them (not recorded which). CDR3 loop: CSVGDHLNTEAFF. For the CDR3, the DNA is TGCAGCGTGGGGGACCACCTGAACACTGAAGCTTTCTTT.